The clone carrying this TCR beta chain has a single count. Method: immunoSEQ multiplex PCR; TCRdb's copy keeps in-frame clones and lacks some. The data show hundreds of thousands of clones, about 95% seen once. The data stem from a study of shared clonotypes between healthy human individuals. Across the study: Donors consisted of two women and three men between 18 and 49.

Naivety among CD8 cells was defined by CD45RO negativity and positive CCR7 selection, thereby excluding terminally differentiated effector memory CD45RA+ cells. Nashville, Tennessee was home to all donors, each a Caucasian adult. With V trimmed by 5 bases and J by 0 bases, 4 bases remained unmatched. This CDR3 contains 15 residues. Germline V gene sequence: CDR1 MNHEY, CDR2 SMNVEV (reference sequence). The genes are TRBV27 and TRBJ1-2; 9 bases agree with TRBD1. The source material was naive CD8+ T cells sorted from blood. The TCR originated in a woman in her 30s in good health. CDR3 sequence reads: CASSQWTGANYGYTF. CDR3 DNA sequence: TGTGCCAGCAGTCAGTGGACAGGGGCTAACTATGGCTACACCTTC.